Below, one TCR beta chain is given with its context. As yet, its antigen is unknown. The record originates from a study of STAT5B mutations in CD4+ large granular lymphocyte leukemia. Overall study results and limits: Patient CD4-sorted repertoires looked more clonal than healthy CD4+ repertoires, even without putative leukemic clones. 8/27 top patient clones versus 2/35 control clones were TRBV06-family.

Original analysis: The detection floor for productive clonotype frequency was 2.59 x 10-5. Assay used: immunoSEQ multiplex PCR; TCRdb lists only in-frame clones, some missing. From that table come the V and J calls and clone size; the DNA was used to work out D and trimming. The repertoire holds around 20,000 clones, with roughly 82% as singletons. The CDR3 is 14 amino acids. Trimming left V 3 bases short and J 3 bases short, with 11 bases between. Germline CDR1 and CDR2: SGHNT and YENEEA. Control samples were healthy donors' buffy coats. The V call is TRBV11-3, the J call TRBJ2-5, with D perhaps matching TRBD1 (5 bases). The TCR sequence derives from a human donor in good health. The source material was CD4+ T cells from blood buffy coats. This chain's CDR3 is CASSLGLGKETQYF. DNA of the CDR3: TGTGCCAGCAGCTTGGGGCTAGGGAAAGAGACCCAGTACTTC.